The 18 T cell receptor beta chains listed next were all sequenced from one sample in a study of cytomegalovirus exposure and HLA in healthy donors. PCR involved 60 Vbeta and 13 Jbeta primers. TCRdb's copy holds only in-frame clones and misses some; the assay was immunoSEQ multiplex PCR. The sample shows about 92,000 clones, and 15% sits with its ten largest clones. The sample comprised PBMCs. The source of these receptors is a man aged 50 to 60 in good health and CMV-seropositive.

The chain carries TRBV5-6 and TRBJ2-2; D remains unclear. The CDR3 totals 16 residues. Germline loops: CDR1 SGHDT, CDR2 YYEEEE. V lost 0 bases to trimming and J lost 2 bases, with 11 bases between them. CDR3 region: CASSLVSSFNTGELFF. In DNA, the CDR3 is TGTGCCAGCAGCTTGGTTAGCTCATTTAACACCGGGGAGCTGTTTTTT.

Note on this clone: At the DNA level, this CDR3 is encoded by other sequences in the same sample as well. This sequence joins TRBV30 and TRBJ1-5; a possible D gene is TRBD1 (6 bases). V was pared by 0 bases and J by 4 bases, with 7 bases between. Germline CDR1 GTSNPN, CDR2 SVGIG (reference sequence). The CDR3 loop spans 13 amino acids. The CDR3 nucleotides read TGTGCCTGGAGTGTAGACAGGAATCAGCCCCAGCATTTT. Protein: CAWSVDRNQPQHF.

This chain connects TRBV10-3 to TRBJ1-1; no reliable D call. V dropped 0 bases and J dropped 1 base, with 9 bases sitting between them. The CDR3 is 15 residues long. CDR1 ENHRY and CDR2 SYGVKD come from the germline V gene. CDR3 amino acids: CAISESRQRNTEAFF. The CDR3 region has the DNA TGTGCCATCAGTGAGTCGAGGCAGCGGAACACTGAAGCTTTCTTT.

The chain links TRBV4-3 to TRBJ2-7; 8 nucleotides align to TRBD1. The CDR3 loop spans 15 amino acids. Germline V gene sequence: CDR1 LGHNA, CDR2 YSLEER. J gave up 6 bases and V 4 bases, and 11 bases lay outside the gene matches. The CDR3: CASSPSHGQGVEQYF. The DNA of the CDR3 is TGCGCCAGCAGCCCTTCCCACGGACAGGGAGTCGAGCAGTACTTC.

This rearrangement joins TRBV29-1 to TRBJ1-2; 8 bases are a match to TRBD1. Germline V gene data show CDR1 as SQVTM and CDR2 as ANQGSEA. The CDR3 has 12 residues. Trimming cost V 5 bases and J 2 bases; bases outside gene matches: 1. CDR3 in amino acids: CSVRQGNYGYTF. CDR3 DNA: TGCAGCGTTCGACAGGGGAACTATGGCTACACCTTC. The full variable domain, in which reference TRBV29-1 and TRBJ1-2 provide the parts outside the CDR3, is SAVISQKPSRDICQRGTSLTIQCQVDSQVTMMFWYRQQPGQSLTLIATANQGSEATYESGFVIDKFPISRPNLTFSTLTVSNMSPEDSSIYLCSVRQGNYGYTFGSGTRLTVV.

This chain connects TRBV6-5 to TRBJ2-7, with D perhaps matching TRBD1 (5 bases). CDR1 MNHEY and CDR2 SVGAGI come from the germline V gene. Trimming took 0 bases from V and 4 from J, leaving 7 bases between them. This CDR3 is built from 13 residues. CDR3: CASSYSKGYEQYF. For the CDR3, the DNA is TGTGCCAGCAGTTACTCGAAGGGGTACGAGCAGTACTTC.

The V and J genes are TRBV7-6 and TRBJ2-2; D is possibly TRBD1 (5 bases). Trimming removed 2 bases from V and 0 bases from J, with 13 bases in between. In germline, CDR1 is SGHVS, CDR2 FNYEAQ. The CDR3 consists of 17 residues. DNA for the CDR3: TGTGCCAGCAGCTTATCAGACAGACAATCGAACACCGGGGAGCTGTTTTTT. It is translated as CASSLSDRQSNTGELFF.

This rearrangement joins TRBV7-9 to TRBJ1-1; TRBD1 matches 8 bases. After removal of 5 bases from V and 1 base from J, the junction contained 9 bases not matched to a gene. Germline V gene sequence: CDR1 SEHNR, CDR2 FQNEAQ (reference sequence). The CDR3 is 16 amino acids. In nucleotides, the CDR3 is TGTGCCAGCAGCAACCGGGACAGGAGAGGGAACACTGAAGCTTTCTTT. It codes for CASSNRDRRGNTEAFF.

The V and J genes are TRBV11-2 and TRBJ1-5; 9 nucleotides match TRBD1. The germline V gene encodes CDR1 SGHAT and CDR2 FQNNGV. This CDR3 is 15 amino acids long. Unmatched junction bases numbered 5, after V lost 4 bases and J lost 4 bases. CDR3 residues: CASSSGQGQNQPQHF. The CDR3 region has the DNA TGTGCCAGCAGCTCGGGACAGGGTCAAAATCAGCCCCAGCATTTT.

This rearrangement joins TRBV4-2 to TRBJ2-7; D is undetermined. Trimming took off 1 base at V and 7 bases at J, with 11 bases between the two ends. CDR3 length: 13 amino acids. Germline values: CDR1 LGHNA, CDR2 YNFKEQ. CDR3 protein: CASSQVLGVEQYF. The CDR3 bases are TGTGCCAGCAGCCAAGTGTTAGGAGTAGAGCAGTACTTC.

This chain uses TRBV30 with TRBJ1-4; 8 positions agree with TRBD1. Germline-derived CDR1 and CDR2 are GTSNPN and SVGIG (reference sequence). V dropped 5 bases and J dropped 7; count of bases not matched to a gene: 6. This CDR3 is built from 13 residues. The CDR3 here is CAWAGTGSEKLFF. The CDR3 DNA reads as TGTGCCTGGGCCGGGACAGGCTCTGAAAAACTGTTTTTT. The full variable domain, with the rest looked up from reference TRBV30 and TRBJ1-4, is SQTIHQWPATLVQPVGSPLSLECTVEGTSNPNLYWYRQAAGRGLQLLFYSVGIGQISSEVPQNLSASRPQDRQFILSSKKLLLSDSGFYLCAWAGTGSEKLFFGSGTQLSVL.

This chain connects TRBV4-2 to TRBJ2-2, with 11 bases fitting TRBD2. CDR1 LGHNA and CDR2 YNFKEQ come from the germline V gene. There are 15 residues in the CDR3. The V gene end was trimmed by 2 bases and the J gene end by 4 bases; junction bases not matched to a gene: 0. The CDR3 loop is CASSQLAGGTGELFF. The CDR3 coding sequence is TGTGCCAGCAGCCAACTAGCGGGAGGCACCGGGGAGCTGTTTTTT.

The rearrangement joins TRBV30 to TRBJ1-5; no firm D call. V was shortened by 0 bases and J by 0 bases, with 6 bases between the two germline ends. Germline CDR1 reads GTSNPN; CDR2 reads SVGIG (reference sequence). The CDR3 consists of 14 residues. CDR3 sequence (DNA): TGTGCCTGGAGTGTACAAAATAGCAATCAGCCCCAGCATTTT. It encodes CAWSVQNSNQPQHF.

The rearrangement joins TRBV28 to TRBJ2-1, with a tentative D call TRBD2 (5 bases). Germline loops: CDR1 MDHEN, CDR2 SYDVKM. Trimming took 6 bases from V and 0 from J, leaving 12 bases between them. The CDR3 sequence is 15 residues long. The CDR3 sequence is CASRRLTSSYNEQFF. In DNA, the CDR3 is TGTGCCAGCAGACGTTTAACTAGCTCCTACAATGAGCAGTTCTTC.

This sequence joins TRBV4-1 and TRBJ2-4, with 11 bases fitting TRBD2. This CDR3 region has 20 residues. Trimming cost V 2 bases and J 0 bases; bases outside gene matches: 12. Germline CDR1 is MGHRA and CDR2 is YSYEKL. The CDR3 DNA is TGCGCCAGCAGCCAATTGATTAGCGGGAGGGGGATCTTAGCCAAAAACATTCAGTACTTC. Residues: CASSQLISGRGILAKNIQYF.

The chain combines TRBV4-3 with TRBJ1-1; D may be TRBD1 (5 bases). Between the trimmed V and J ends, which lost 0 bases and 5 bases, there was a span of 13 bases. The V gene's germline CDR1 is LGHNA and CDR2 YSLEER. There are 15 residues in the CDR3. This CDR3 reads CASSQEWTRKTEAFF. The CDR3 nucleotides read TGCGCCAGCAGCCAAGAATGGACACGGAAAACTGAAGCTTTCTTT.

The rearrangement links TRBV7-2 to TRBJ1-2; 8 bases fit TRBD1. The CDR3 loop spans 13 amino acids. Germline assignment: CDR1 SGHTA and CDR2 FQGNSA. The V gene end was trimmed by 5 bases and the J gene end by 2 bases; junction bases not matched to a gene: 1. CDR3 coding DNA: TGTGCCAGCAGCCACAGGGGGAACTATGGCTACACCTTC. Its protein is CASSHRGNYGYTF.

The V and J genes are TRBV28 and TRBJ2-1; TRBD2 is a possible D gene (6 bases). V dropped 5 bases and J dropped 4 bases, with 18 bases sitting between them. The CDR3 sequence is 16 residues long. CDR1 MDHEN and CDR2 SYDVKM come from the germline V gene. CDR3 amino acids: CASSGWGDAHYNEQFF. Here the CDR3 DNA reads TGTGCCAGCAGTGGGTGGGGGGACGCACATTACAATGAGCAGTTCTTC.